Listed below are T cell receptor beta chains from one sample, sequenced in a study of shared clonotypes between healthy human individuals. Using immunoSEQ multiplex PCR, the repertoire was profiled, and TCRdb retains in-frame clones only, with some absent. The sample shows 600,000 to 800,000 clones, about two thirds of them seen only once. The source material was memory CD4+ T cells sorted from blood. The origin of the receptors is a woman in her twenties or thirties in good health. The CDR3 runs from the conserved cysteine through the conserved F or W. The D gene is left open where the match is weak. Clone size, where shown, is once, few, many, or a class for clones that have expanded.

TRBJ1-3,TRBV19,.,.,TGTGCCAGTAGTATCGCAGGGAGTTCGGGAAACACCATATATTTT,CASSIAGSSGNTIYF
TRBJ2-7,TRBV28,.,.,TGTGCCAGCAGTTTACCAGGATTGAGCTACGAGCAGTACTTC,CASSLPGLSYEQYF
TRBJ2-7,TRBV11-2,few,.,TGTGCCAGCAGCTCCGTGATTCTTACCTACGAGCAGTACTTC,CASSSVILTYEQYF
TRBJ2-7,TRBV28,few,.,TGTGCCAGCAGTCTGGGCCTAGGCGAGCAGTACTTC,CASSLGLGEQYF
TRBJ2-1,TRBV20-1,.,.,TGCAGTGCTAGACAGGAACTCGGACAATTCTTC,CSARQELGQFF
TRBJ2-3,TRBV11-3,.,.,TGTGCCAGCAGCTTAGGACGCAGGGCAGATACGCAGTATTTT,CASSLGRRADTQYF
TRBJ2-7,TRBV10-3,.,TRBD2,TGTGCCACCCGAGCCCCGGGAGGGTCCTACGAGCAGTACTTC,CATRAPGGSYEQYF
TRBJ2-3,TRBV25-1,many,.,TGTGCCAGCAGTGGGGACAGCACAGATACGCAGTATTTT,CASSGDSTDTQYF
TRBJ1-1,TRBV2,.,.,TGTGCCAGCACGGGCCTTACAGGTCGCACTGAAGCTTTCTTT,CASTGLTGRTEAFF
TRBJ2-1,TRBV29-1,.,TRBD2,TGCAGCGTTGAAGAAGGAACTAGCGGGAGGAATGAGCAGTTCTTC,CSVEEGTSGRNEQFF
TRBJ2-6,TRBV19,once,TRBD1,TGTGCCAGTATCAAAGGGCGCAGGGGGACGATGGATGGGGCCAACGTCCTGACTTTC,CASIKGRRGTMDGANVLTF
TRBJ2-1,TRBV2,.,TRBD2,TGTGCCAGCGCCGCGACTAGCGGAAACAATGAGCAGTTCTTC,CASAATSGNNEQFF
TRBJ2-3,TRBV11-3,few,TRBD2,TGTGCCAGCAGCCCCGGGACTAATGTAATGGTAGATACGCAGTATTTT,CASSPGTNVMVDTQYF
TRBJ1-2,TRBV28,.,.,TGTGCCAGCAGTTTAGGGAGGGGCAGGGGAAACTATGGCTACACCTTC,CASSLGRGRGNYGYTF
TRBJ2-2,TRBV11-3,.,TRBD2,TGTGCCAGCAGCTTAGTGACTAGCGGGAGAGGGGAGCTGTTTTTT,CASSLVTSGRGELFF
TRBJ2-1,TRBV29-1,.,.,TGCAGCGTTGTTGCTAGAAACAATGAGCAGTTCTTC,CSVVARNNEQFF
TRBJ1-1,TRBV7-2,few,.,TGTGCCAGCAGCTTAGGGAGGACTGAAGCTTTCTTT,CASSLGRTEAFF
TRBJ2-5,TRBV5-1,.,.,TGCGCCAGCAGCTTGTCAGGGACAGAGACCCAGTACTTC,CASSLSGTETQYF
TRBJ2-2,TRBV14,.,.,TGTGCCAGCAGCCCCCGTCTCTCTACTGGGGAGCTGTTTTTT,CASSPRLSTGELFF
TRBJ2-3,TRBV9,.,TRBD2,TGTGCCAGCAGCGGACTAGCGGGAGTGGCCACAGATACGCAGTATTTT,CASSGLAGVATDTQYF
TRBJ2-3,TRBV9,.,.,TGTGCCAGCAGCGTCGTAGGGGATGGGGGAACAGATACGCAGTATTTT,CASSVVGDGGTDTQYF
TRBJ2-1,TRBV28,.,.,TGTGCCAGCAGTTTTAGTCCTCGTGAGCAGTTCTTC,CASSFSPREQFF
TRBJ2-3,TRBV28,.,.,TGTGCCAGCAGTTTTACACGGTCAGGGGAAGATACGCAGTATTTT,CASSFTRSGEDTQYF
TRBJ2-7,TRBV6-5,.,TRBD2,TGTGCCAGCAGTGCCGGGACTAGCGGGAGGGGGGAGCAGTACTTC,CASSAGTSGRGEQYF
TRBJ1-5,TRBV28,.,.,TGTGCCAGCAGTTCACCGACGACAGAGCAGCCCCAGCATTTT,CASSSPTTEQPQHF
TRBJ2-1,TRBV7-7,few,TRBD1,TGTGCCAGCAGCCCGGACAGGGGCAATGAGCAGTTCTTC,CASSPDRGNEQFF
TRBJ1-5,TRBV7-8,many,.,TGTGCCAGCGCCACAAGAGAAGGCAATCAGCCCCAGCATTTT,CASATREGNQPQHF
TRBJ2-1,TRBV28,few,.,TGTGCCACAAGAGGATCTTACTACAATGAGCAGTTCTTC,CATRGSYYNEQFF
TRBJ1-2,TRBV28,.,TRBD1,TGTGCCAGCAGTATTAACAGGGGTAACTATGGCTACACCTTC,CASSINRGNYGYTF
TRBJ2-1,TRBV5-1,.,TRBD2,TGCGCCAGCAGCATCGGACTAGCTGATTCCTACAATGAGCAGTTCTTC,CASSIGLADSYNEQFF
TRBJ2-3,TRBV7-2,few,.,TGTGCCAGCAGCTTAGACACAGATACGCAGTATTTT,CASSLDTDTQYF
TRBJ2-3,TRBV18,.,.,TGTGCCAGCTCACCACCGGGACGCACAGATACGCAGTATTTT,CASSPPGRTDTQYF
TRBJ2-3,TRBV10-3,.,TRBD2,TGTGCCATCAGTGGTGGACTAGCGGGGTTCACAGATACGCAGTATTTT,CAISGGLAGFTDTQYF
TRBJ1-2,TRBV5-4,.,.,TGTGCCAGCAGCTTAGAGATGAACTATGGCTACACCTTC,CASSLEMNYGYTF
TRBJ1-1,TRBV18,.,.,TGTGCCAGCTCACCGGCCGAATGGGGAACGGCTGAAGCTTTCTTT,CASSPAEWGTAEAFF
TRBJ2-2,TRBV7-9,.,TRBD1,TGTGCCAGCAGCTCTAAGGGGGCCCTCAAGAACACCGGGGAGCTGTTTTTT,CASSSKGALKNTGELFF
TRBJ1-1,TRBV6-6,few,.,TGTGCCAGCAGTTACAGGGCCATGAACACTGAAGCTTTCTTT,CASSYRAMNTEAFF
TRBJ2-2,TRBV30,.,.,TGTGCCGGAAGGGGACTCGGGAACACCGGGGAGCTGTTTTTT,CAGRGLGNTGELFF
TRBJ2-7,TRBV19,.,TRBD2,TGTGCCAGTAGTGCGGGACTAGCGGGAGTTAAACCGGCCTACGAGCAGTACTTC,CASSAGLAGVKPAYEQYF
TRBJ1-1,TRBV29-1,many,TRBD1,TGCAGCGCCCAACAGGGGCCCATGAACACTGAAGCTTTCTTT,CSAQQGPMNTEAFF
TRBJ2-5,TRBV5-1,.,.,TGCGCCAGCAGGCTGGGGGGGCCGGAGACCCAGTACTTC,CASRLGGPETQYF
TRBJ1-1,TRBV4-1,once,.,TGCGCCAGCAGCCCCACCGGCAGGGATACTGAAGCTTTCTTT,CASSPTGRDTEAFF
TRBJ2-5,TRBV18,many,TRBD2,TGTGCCAGCTCACCAGAGGGAGGGATCGAGACCCAGTACTTC,CASSPEGGIETQYF
TRBJ2-5,TRBV28,.,TRBD2,TGTGCCAGCACCCAACTAGCGGGTGGACCTTCAGGGCAGTACTTC,CASTQLAGGPSGQYF
TRBJ2-6,TRBV6-1,.,.,TGTGCCACCCTTCGGGCCAACGTCCTGACTTTC,CATLRANVLTF
TRBJ2-7,TRBV28,once,TRBD2,TGTGCCAGCAGTTTAATCCTAGCGGGAGGGAATTACGAGCAGTACTTC,CASSLILAGGNYEQYF
TRBJ1-4,TRBV28,few,.,TGTGCCAGCAGTTGGGAAAAGTATAGGGGGGTTGAAAAACTGTTTTTT,CASSWEKYRGVEKLFF
TRBJ2-7,TRBV28,.,TRBD1,TGTGCCAGCAGTTCATCGGACAGGGGATCCTACGAGCAGTACTTC,CASSSSDRGSYEQYF
TRBJ2-1,TRBV4-1,once,TRBD2,TGCGCCAGCAGCCAAGTTTCACTAGCGGGAGGTAATGAGCAGTTCTTC,CASSQVSLAGGNEQFF
TRBJ1-5,TRBV11-2,.,.,TGTGCCAGCAGCTCATATACCTTAGAAGACTTTAATCAGCCCCAGCATTTT,CASSSYTLEDFNQPQHF
TRBJ2-2,TRBV11-2,.,.,TGTGCCAGCAGCGACCTGAAGACGAACACCGGGGAGCTGTTTTTT,CASSDLKTNTGELFF
TRBJ1-1,TRBV10-3,.,TRBD1,TGTGCCATCAGCTCCGGGACCGGACAGGGGGCAGGTGAAGCTTTCTTT,CAISSGTGQGAGEAFF
TRBJ1-2,TRBV11-2,.,TRBD1,TGTGCCAGCAGCTCACAGACAGGGAACTATGGCTACACCTTC,CASSSQTGNYGYTF
TRBJ2-7,TRBV29-1,once,.,TGCAGCGTTAAAGGGAGACAGGACCCTTACGAGCAGTACTTC,CSVKGRQDPYEQYF
TRBJ2-5,TRBV10-3,many,TRBD1,TGTGCCATCAGTGAGGAAGGCCAGGGGGTCAAGACCCAGTACTTC,CAISEEGQGVKTQYF
TRBJ2-5,TRBV11-2,.,.,TGTGCCAGCAGCTTACAGGGACTGGGGGTAGAGACCCAGTACTTC,CASSLQGLGVETQYF
TRBJ2-2,TRBV7-9,.,.,TGTGCCAGCCAAACGGGGACGAACACCGGGGAGCTGTTTTTT,CASQTGTNTGELFF
TRBJ2-1,TRBV2,.,.,TGTGCCAGCGAGGCTAAGCTTTCTGAGCAGTTCTTC,CASEAKLSEQFF
TRBJ2-7,TRBV28,few,TRBD2,TGTGCCAGCAGTTCATACATAGCGGGAGGGCACTACGAGCAGTACTTC,CASSSYIAGGHYEQYF
TRBJ1-1,TRBV19,.,.,TGTGCCACCCTAGTGGGGGAGGGTGGCACTGAAGCTTTCTTT,CATLVGEGGTEAFF